These T cell receptor beta chains were read from a single sample in a study of siplizumab effects on memory and regulatory T cells. Profiling relied on immunoSEQ multiplex PCR, and the TCRdb table lists in-frame clones only, not all of them. The repertoire holds roughly 120,000 clones, less than 95% seen once, with around 1.7% in the top ten. Sequenced: non-Treg CD4+ T cells sorted from blood. Source of these receptors: a human donor in good health. Each CDR3 is given with its conserved first and last residue. D genes are given only for firm matches. Only part of the rows carry a size: once, few, many, or a class if the clone is expanded.

abundance | j_gene | d_gene | v_gene | CDR3nt | CDR3aa
NA | TRBJ2-3 | NA | TRBV11-3 | TGTGCCAGCAGCCTCTCTGGAGGGACCGGGGCAGATACGCAGTATTTT | CASSLSGGTGADTQYF
NA | TRBJ2-7 | NA | TRBV30 | TGTGCCTGGAGAAGCTCCTACGAGCAGTACTTC | CAWRSSYEQYF
NA | TRBJ2-4 | TRBD1 | TRBV15 | TGTGCCACCAGCGCGTACGGGACAGGGGTTGCCAAAAACATTCAGTACTTC | CATSAYGTGVAKNIQYF
NA | TRBJ1-2 | NA | TRBV30 | TGTGCCTGGAGTACCGAGACAGGATCTACTAACTATGGCTACACCTTC | CAWSTETGSTNYGYTF
NA | TRBJ2-1 | TRBD2 | TRBV15 | TGTGCCACCAGCAGAGAAGGTAGCGGGGGCAATGAGCAGTTCTTC | CATSREGSGGNEQFF
NA | TRBJ1-2 | TRBD1 | TRBV27 | TGTGCCAGCAGTCTAGGGGACAGGGGTAGCGGCTACACCTTC | CASSLGDRGSGYTF
once | TRBJ1-2 | NA | TRBV6-6 | TGTGCCAGCAACCACTATGGCTACACCTTC | CASNHYGYTF
NA | TRBJ1-2 | NA | TRBV10-3 | TGTGCCACTGCTCGGGACCATGGCTACACCTTC | CATARDHGYTF
once | TRBJ1-2 | NA | TRBV7-2 | TGTGCCAGCAGCGCACACCGGGACCCTCAGGACTACACCTTC | CASSAHRDPQDYTF
NA | TRBJ2-2 | NA | TRBV10-3 | TGTGCCATCAAGAGGGCAGGGGCGAACACCGGGGAGCTGTTTTTT | CAIKRAGANTGELFF
NA | TRBJ1-2 | NA | TRBV6-5 | TGTGCCAGCAGTTACTCGAATCCCAGCCTCTCCTATGGCTACACCTTC | CASSYSNPSLSYGYTF
NA | TRBJ2-1 | NA | TRBV6-5 | TGTGCCAGCAGTTACGCGACAGGAAAGGGTGAGCAGTTCTTC | CASSYATGKGEQFF
NA | TRBJ2-3 | NA | TRBV6-1 | TGTGCCAGCAGGGAGGGTTGGAGCACAGATACGCAGTATTTT | CASREGWSTDTQYF
NA | TRBJ2-5 | NA | TRBV4-1 | TGCGCCAGCAGCCAAGTAAAGGCAGAGACCCAGTACTTC | CASSQVKAETQYF
NA | TRBJ2-2 | NA | TRBV7-7 | TGTGCCAGCAGCTTCAGGGTCGACACCGGGGAGCTGTTTTTT | CASSFRVDTGELFF
NA | TRBJ1-2 | NA | TRBV28 | TGTGCCAGCAGTTTCGAGCCGTACGGCTACACCTTC | CASSFEPYGYTF
NA | TRBJ2-5 | NA | TRBV12-2 | TGTGCAACTTGTACGGGGGGCAACCAAGAGACCCAGTACTTC | CATCTGGNQETQYF
NA | TRBJ1-1 | NA | TRBV18 | TGTGCCAGCTCACTTGGGGGGGCGAGCACTGAAGCTTTCTTT | CASSLGGASTEAFF
NA | TRBJ1-2 | NA | TRBV18 | TGTGCCAGCTCAGAAGTCCGGGGGGATCGGGGCTACACCTTC | CASSEVRGDRGYTF
once | TRBJ1-2 | TRBD1 | TRBV5-5 | TGTGCCAGCAGCTTGGGGACAGGGAGCGGCTACACCTTC | CASSLGTGSGYTF
NA | TRBJ1-3 | NA | TRBV6-6 | TGTGCCAGCACCGCCGGAAACACCATATATTTT | CASTAGNTIYF
NA | TRBJ1-1 | NA | TRBV14 | TGTGCCAGCAGCCAAGACGCCAGGCCGAACGCTGAAGCTTTCTTT | CASSQDARPNAEAFF
NA | TRBJ2-1 | NA | TRBV29-1 | TGCAGCGGTCGGGAGAGGGGCAATGAGCAGTTCTTC | CSGRERGNEQFF